A single sample gave rise to the 14 T cell receptor beta chains below, sequenced in a study of blood T cell repertoires in COVID-19 (dated by TCRdb to about 2020). The library was produced with the immunoSEQ multiplex PCR assay. The source is immuneACCESS, and TCRdb retained only in-frame sequences with V and J called. Part of the clones is not carried over; for the studies checked, unresolved V genes explain less than half of this, and the remainder is unexplained. Counted in this sample were roughly 200,000 clones; 86% of them appeared once. The ten largest clones represent about 6% of the sample. Sequenced material: peripheral blood. All receptors come from a man aged 80 or over with acute or convalescent COVID-19.

The CDR3 DNA follows: TGTGCCAGCATATCCGGACAAAGCACAGATACGCAGTATTTT. Translation gives CASISGQSTDTQYF. The chain is built from TRBV28 and TRBJ2-3, with D maybe TRBD1 (5 bases). CDR1 MDHEN and CDR2 SYDVKM come from the germline V gene. The CDR3 totals 14 residues. The germline V and J ends were trimmed by 7 bases and 0 bases, with 11 bases remaining between them.

The chain links TRBV5-1 to TRBJ2-5; 7 positions agree with TRBD1. This CDR3 has 15 residues. Germline V lookup: CDR1 SGHRS, CDR2 YFSETQ. V trimming: 7 bases; J trimming: 2 bases; junction bases outside the gene matches: 11. Here the CDR3 reads CASQPTGWAQETQYF. The DNA of the CDR3 is TGCGCCAGCCAACCGACAGGGTGGGCTCAAGAGACCCAGTACTTC.

J is TRBJ1-5 and V is TRBV20-1, with a possible D match to TRBD1 (6 bases). V was clipped by 3 bases and J by 3 bases, with 15 bases between them. Germline assignment: CDR1 DFQATT and CDR2 SNEGSKA (reference sequence). This CDR3 spans 15 amino acids. As DNA, the CDR3 is TGCAGTGCTAGTCCGGGACACCTTGACAATCAGCCCCAGCATTTT. Amino acids: CSASPGHLDNQPQHF.

The rearrangement links TRBV11-2 to TRBJ2-3, with 7 bases that match TRBD2. Germline V CDR1 and CDR2: SGHAT, FQNNGV. The CDR3 is made up of 14 amino acids. Unmatched junction bases numbered 4, after V lost 4 bases and J lost 3 bases. For the CDR3, the DNA is TGTGCCAGCAGCTCCGGACTAGTGACAGATACGCAGTATTTT. Its translation is CASSSGLVTDTQYF.

The V and J genes are TRBV7-8 and TRBJ1-1, with 10 bases aligning to TRBD1. Germline assignment: CDR1 SGHVS and CDR2 FQNEAQ. This CDR3 region has 15 residues. With 5 bases clipped from V and 1 base from J, the junction kept 4 bases outside the gene matches. CDR3 protein: CASSPGDRGNTEAFF. The CDR3 nucleotides read TGTGCCAGCAGCCCAGGGGACAGGGGGAACACTGAAGCTTTCTTT.

This chain links TRBV27 with TRBJ2-2, with D possibly matching TRBD2 (5 bases). V lost 5 bases to trimming and J lost 0 bases, with 13 bases between them. The CDR3 runs 16 residues. The germline CDR1 and CDR2 sequences are MNHEY and SMNVEV (reference sequence). The CDR3: CASSPSGMTNTGELFF. The CDR3 nucleotides are TGTGCCAGCAGTCCCTCCGGGATGACGAACACCGGGGAGCTGTTTTTT.

This clone has only one observation. The chain employs TRBV18 and TRBJ2-1, with D maybe TRBD2 (5 bases). Between the trimmed V and J ends, which lost 5 bases and 6 bases, there was a span of 8 bases. The CDR3 loop spans 12 amino acids. Germline CDR1 KGHSH, CDR2 LQKENI. For the CDR3, the DNA is TGTGCCAGCTCAATTCTAGCCAATGAGCAGTTCTTC. Translation gives CASSILANEQFF.

The V gene is TRBV27, the J gene TRBJ2-1, with 8 bases that match TRBD1. CDR1 is MNHEY and CDR2 is SMNVEV in the germline V gene (reference sequence). This CDR3 is built from 17 residues. V gave up 2 bases and J gave up 4 bases; unmatched junction bases: 10. Written as DNA, the CDR3 is TGTGCCAGCAGTTTACGGAGCTCAGGGGGCGTTTACAATGAGCAGTTCTTC. The encoded protein is CASSLRSSGGVYNEQFF.

The chain carries TRBV7-2 and TRBJ2-3; D is unclear. This CDR3 region has 14 residues. CDR1 and CDR2 (germline): SGHTA, FQGNSA. Trimming pared 7 bases from V and 2 bases from J, leaving 13 bases between. The CDR3 sequence is CASKEKPLTDTQYF. The CDR3 DNA follows: TGTGCCAGCAAGGAGAAACCCCTCACAGATACGCAGTATTTT.

The gene calls are TRBV19 and TRBJ2-6; perhaps TRBD1 as D (6 bases). The V end lost 5 bases, the J end lost 2 bases, and 7 bases lay between the germline ends. The CDR3 has 14 amino acids. Germline lookup yields CDR1 LNHDA and CDR2 SQIVND (reference sequence). CDR3 amino acids: CASSWTAGANVLTF. The CDR3 DNA reads TGTGCCAGTAGTTGGACAGCTGGGGCCAACGTCCTGACTTTC.

V usage is TRBV5-1 and J usage is TRBJ2-5; D remains unclear. V was cut by 0 bases and J by 3 bases, with 6 bases left in between. Germline V gene lookup returns CDR1 SGHRS and CDR2 YFSETQ. This CDR3 has 13 amino acids. CDR3 loop: CASSLANKETQYF. CDR3 coding DNA: TGCGCCAGCAGCTTGGCCAACAAAGAGACCCAGTACTTC.

The rearrangement joins TRBV7-3 to TRBJ2-1; 8 bases line up with TRBD1. CDR3 length: 15 residues. V trimming: 5 bases; J trimming: 4 bases; junction bases outside the gene matches: 7. CDR1 SGHTA and CDR2 FQGTGA come from the germline V gene. The CDR3 DNA sequence: TGTGCCAGCAGCCTGACAGGGGATGGGTACAATGAGCAGTTCTTC. This encodes CASSLTGDGYNEQFF.

This clone was detected only once. The genes are TRBV7-9 and TRBJ2-7; 9 nucleotides agree with TRBD1. V lost 5 bases to trimming and J lost 4 bases; unmatched junction nucleotides: 21. The germline gives CDR1 SEHNR, CDR2 FQNEAQ (reference sequence). The CDR3 runs to 19 residues. The CDR3 DNA reads TGTGCCAGCAGCCTATATGCAGCCACTTCCGGGACAGGGTCGTACGAGCAGTACTTC. Protein sequence: CASSLYAATSGTGSYEQYF.

The chain uses TRBV30 and TRBJ2-7; D remains ambiguous. The CDR3 runs 11 residues. Germline loops: CDR1 GTSNPN, CDR2 SVGIG (reference sequence). V was shortened by 0 bases and J by 4 bases, with 4 bases between the two germline ends. The CDR3 bases are TGTGCCTGGAGTGTCGGTTACGAGCAGTACTTC. It yields the protein CAWSVGYEQYF.